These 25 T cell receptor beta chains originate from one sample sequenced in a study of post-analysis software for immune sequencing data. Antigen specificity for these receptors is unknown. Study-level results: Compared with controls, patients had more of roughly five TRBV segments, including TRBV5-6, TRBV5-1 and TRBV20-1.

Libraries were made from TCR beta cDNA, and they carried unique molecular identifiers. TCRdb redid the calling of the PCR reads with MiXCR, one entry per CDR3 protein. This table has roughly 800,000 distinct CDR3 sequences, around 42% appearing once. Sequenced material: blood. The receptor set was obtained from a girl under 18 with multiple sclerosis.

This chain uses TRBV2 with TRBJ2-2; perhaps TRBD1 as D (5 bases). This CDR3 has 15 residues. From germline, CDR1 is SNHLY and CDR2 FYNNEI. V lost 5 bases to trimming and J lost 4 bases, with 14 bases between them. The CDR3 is CASSHSDSATGELFF. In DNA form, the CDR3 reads TGTGCCAGCAGTCATTCAGACAGCGCCACCGGGGAGCTGTTTTTT.

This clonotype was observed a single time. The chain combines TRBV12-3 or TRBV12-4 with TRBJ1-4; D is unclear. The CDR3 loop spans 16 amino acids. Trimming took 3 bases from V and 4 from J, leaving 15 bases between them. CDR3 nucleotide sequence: TGTGCCAGCAGTTTCTGGGCAGGAACCATTAATGAAAAACTGTTTTTT. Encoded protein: CASSFWAGTINEKLFF.

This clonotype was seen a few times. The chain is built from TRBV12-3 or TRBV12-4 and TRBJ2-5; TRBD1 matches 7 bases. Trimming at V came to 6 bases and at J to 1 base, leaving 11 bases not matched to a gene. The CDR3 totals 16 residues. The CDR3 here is CASSYHGWDSQETQYF. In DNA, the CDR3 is TGTGCCAGCAGCTATCACGGATGGGACAGCCAAGAGACCCAGTACTTC.

Here the CDR3 DNA reads TGTGCCAGCAGGTTGGGGGAGAACACTGAAGCTTTCTTT. Its protein is CASRLGENTEAFF. The genes are TRBV11-2 and TRBJ1-1; TRBD1 might be the D (5 bases). The CDR3 runs to 13 residues. Germline CDR1 is SGHAT and CDR2 is FQNNGV. Trimming shortened V by 6 bases and J by 1 base, and 9 bases separated the two germline ends.

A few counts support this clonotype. The CDR3 DNA reads as TGTGCTAGTGGTTTGATCCGACTAGCGGAGAAATACAATGAGCAGTTCTTC. Residues: CASGLIRLAEKYNEQFF. The chain carries TRBV12-5 and TRBJ2-1, with 9 positions matching TRBD2. From germline, CDR1 is LGHNT and CDR2 FRNRAP. The CDR3 contains 17 residues. The V segment lost 2 bases and the J segment 4 bases; nucleotides outside the gene matches: 9. Together with reference TRBV12-5 and TRBJ2-1, the CDR3 gives the full variable domain: DARVTQTPRHKVTEMGQEVTMRCQPILGHNTVFWYRQTMMQGLELLAYFRNRAPLDDSGMPKDRFSAEMPDATLATLKIQPSEPRDSAVYFCASGLIRLAEKYNEQFFGPGTRLTVL.

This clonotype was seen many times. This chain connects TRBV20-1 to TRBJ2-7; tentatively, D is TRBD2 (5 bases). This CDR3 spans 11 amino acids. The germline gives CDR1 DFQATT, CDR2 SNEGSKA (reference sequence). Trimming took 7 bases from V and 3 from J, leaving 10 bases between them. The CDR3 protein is CSGGRYYEQYF. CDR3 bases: TGCAGTGGAGGGAGATACTACGAGCAGTACTTC.

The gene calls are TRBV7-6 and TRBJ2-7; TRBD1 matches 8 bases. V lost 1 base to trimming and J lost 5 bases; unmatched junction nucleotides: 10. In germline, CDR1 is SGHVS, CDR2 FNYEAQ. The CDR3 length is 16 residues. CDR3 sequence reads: CASSLEVETGADEQYF. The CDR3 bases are TGTGCCAGCAGCTTAGAAGTCGAGACAGGGGCAGACGAGCAGTACTTC.

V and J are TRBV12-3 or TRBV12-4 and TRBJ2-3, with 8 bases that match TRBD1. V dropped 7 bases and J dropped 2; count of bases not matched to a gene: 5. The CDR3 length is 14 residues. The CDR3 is CASTPDRATDTQYF. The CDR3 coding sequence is TGTGCCAGCACCCCGGACAGGGCCACAGATACGCAGTATTTT.

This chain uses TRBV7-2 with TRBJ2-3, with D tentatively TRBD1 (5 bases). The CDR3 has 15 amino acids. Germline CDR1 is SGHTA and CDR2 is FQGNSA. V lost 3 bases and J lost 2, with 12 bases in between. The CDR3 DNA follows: TGTGCCAGCAGCTTCCTGGGGCTGGTCACAGATACGCAGTATTTT. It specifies CASSFLGLVTDTQYF.

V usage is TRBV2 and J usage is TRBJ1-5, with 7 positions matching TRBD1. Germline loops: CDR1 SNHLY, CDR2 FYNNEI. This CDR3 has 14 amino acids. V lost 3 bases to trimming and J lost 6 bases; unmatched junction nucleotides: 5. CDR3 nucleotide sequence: TGTGCCAGCAGTGATTTGGCAGGGGGTCAGCCCCAGCATTTT. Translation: CASSDLAGGQPQHF.

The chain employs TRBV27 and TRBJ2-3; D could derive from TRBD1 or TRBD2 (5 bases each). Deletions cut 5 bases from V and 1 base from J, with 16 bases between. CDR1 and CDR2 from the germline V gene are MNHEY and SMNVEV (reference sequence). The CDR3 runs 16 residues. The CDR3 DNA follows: TGTGCCAGCAGTCCCGGGACCTCTGTGGGCACAGATACGCAGTATTTT. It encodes CASSPGTSVGTDTQYF.

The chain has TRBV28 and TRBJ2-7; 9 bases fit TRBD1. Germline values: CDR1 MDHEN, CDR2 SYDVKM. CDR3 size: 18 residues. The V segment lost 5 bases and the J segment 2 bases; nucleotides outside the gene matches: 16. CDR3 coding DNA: TGTGCCAGCAGTGAGGGACAGGGAGGCCTTCCGTCGACCTACGAGCAGTACTTC. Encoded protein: CASSEGQGGLPSTYEQYF.

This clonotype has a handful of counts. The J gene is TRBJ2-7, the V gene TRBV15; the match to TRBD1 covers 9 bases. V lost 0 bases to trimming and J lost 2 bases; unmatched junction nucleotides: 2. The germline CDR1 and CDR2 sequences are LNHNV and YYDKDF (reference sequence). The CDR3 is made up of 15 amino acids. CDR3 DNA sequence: TGTGCCACCAGCAGAGAACAGGGGGCGACCTACGAGCAGTACTTC. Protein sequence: CATSREQGATYEQYF.

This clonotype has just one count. The CDR3 bases are TGTGCCTGGAGTGTACGTAAAGGCGGCGGCTATGGCTACACCTTC. Its translation is CAWSVRKGGGYGYTF. The chain carries TRBV30 and TRBJ1-2; D unresolved. CDR3 length: 15 residues. Germline values: CDR1 GTSNPN, CDR2 SVGIG (reference sequence). The V end was cut by 0 bases, the J end by 4 bases, with 15 bases between.

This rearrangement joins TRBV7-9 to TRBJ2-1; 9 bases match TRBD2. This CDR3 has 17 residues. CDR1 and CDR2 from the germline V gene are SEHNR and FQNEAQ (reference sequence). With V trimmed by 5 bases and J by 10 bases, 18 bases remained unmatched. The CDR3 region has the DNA TGTGCCAGCAGCCCCACGAAAAGTAGCGGGAGTTATCAGGAGCAGTTCTTC. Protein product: CASSPTKSSGSYQEQFF.

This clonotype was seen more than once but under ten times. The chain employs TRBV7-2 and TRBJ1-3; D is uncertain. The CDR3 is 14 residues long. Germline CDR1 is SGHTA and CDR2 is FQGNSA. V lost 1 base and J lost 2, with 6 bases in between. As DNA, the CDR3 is TGTGCCAGCAGCTTAGGAGGCCCTGGAAACACCATATATTTT. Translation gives CASSLGGPGNTIYF.

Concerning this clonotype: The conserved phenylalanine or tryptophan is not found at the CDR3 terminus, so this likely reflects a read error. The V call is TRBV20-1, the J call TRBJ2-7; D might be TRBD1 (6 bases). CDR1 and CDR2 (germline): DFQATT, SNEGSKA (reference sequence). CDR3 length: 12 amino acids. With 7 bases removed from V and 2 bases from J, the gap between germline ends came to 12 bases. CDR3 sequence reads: CSGRTDAYEQYC. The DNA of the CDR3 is TGCAGTGGAAGGACAGATGCCTACGAGCAGTACTGC.

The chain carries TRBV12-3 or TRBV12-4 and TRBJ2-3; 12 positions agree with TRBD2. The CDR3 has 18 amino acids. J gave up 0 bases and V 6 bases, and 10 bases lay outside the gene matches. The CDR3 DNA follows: TGTGCCAGCAGCCTACCGGGACTAGCGGGTACTAGCACAGATACGCAGTATTTT. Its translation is CASSLPGLAGTSTDTQYF.

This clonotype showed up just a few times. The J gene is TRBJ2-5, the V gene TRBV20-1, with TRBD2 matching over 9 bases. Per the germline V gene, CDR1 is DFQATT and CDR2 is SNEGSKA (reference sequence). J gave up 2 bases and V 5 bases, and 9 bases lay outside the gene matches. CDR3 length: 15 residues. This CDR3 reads CSAAPVLAGQETQYF. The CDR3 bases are TGCAGTGCTGCCCCCGTCCTAGCGGGGCAAGAGACCCAGTACTTC.

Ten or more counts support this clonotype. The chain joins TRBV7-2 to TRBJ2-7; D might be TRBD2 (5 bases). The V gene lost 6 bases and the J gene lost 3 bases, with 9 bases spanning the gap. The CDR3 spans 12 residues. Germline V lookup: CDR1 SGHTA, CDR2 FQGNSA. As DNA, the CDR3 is TGTGCCAGCAGTCGGACTGGCTACGAGCAGTACTTC. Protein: CASSRTGYEQYF.

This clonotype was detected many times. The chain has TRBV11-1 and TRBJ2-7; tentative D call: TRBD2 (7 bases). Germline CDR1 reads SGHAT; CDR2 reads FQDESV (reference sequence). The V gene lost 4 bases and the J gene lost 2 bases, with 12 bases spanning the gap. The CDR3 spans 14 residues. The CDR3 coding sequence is TGTGCCAGCAGCTGGGAAGGGGGGGCCTACGAGCAGTACTTC. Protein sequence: CASSWEGGAYEQYF.

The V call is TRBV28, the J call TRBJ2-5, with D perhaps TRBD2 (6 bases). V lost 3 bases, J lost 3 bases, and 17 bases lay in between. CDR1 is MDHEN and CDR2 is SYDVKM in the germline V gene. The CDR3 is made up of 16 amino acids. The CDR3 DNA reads TGTGCCAGCAGTTTGATCCCAGGAGGGGCCGAAGAGACCCAGTACTTC. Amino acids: CASSLIPGGAEETQYF.

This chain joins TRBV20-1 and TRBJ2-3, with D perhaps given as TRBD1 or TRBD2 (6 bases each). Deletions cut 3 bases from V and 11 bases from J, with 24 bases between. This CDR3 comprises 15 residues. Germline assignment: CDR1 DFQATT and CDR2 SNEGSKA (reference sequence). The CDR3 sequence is CSASTGMFPIGGQYF. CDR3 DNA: TGCAGTGCTAGTACAGGGATGTTTCCAATCGGGGGGCAGTATTTT.

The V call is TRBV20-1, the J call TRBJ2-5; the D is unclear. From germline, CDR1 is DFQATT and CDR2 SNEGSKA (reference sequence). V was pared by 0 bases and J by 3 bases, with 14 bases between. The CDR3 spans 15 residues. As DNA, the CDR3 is TGCAGTGCTAGAGATCAGGTGCGGCAGAAAGAGACCCAGTACTTC. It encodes CSARDQVRQKETQYF.

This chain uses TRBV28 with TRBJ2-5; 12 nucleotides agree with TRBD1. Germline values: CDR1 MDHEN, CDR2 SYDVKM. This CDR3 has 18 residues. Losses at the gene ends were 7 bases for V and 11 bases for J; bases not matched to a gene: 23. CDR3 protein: CASNRGTGGFTSPYVQYF. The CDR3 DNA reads TGTGCCAGCAACAGGGGGACAGGGGGCTTTACGTCCCCCTACGTGCAGTACTTC.